A single T cell receptor (beta chain) is shown here with its context. V dropped 7 bases and J dropped 3; count of bases not matched to a gene: 12. The CDR3 consists of 15 residues. Germline values: CDR1 SGHTA, CDR2 FQGTGA. The authors' processing: Reference gene primers were amplified, and this amplification served to estimate nucleated cell counts. TCRdb's copy holds only in-frame clones and misses some; the assay was immunoSEQ multiplex PCR. V, J and clone size are those of that table, while D and trimming were read from the DNA. Among about 140,000 clones listed, about three quarters were seen once. The sample is drawn from a study of blood T cell repertoires in COVID-19. Study-level information: From the United States, Italy and Spain came samples of acute and convalescent COVID-19. The analysed material was cDNA or gDNA that came from T cells, B-cell-depleted T cells, or PBMCs.

The sample consisted of peripheral blood. This TCR came from a woman at least 80 years old with active or convalescent COVID-19. This chain joins TRBV7-3 and TRBJ2-7; 7 bases are shared with TRBD2. CDR3 in DNA: TGTGCCAGCATTTCTTCTCGGGGGGATCGCTACGAGCAGTACTTC. Translated, it gives CASISSRGDRYEQYF.